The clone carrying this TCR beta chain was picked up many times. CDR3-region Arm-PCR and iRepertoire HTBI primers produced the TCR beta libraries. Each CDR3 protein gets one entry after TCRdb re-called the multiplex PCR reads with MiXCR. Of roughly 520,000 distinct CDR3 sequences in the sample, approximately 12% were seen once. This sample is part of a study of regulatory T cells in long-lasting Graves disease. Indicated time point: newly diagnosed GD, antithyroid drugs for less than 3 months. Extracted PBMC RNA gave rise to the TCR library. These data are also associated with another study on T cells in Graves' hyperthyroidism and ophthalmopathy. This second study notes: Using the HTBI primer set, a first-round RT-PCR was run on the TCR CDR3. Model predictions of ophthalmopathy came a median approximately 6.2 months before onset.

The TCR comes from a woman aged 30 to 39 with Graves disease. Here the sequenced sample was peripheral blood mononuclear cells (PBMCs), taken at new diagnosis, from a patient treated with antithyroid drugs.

CDR3 DNA: TGCAGCGTTGGAGGGGGGTACACTGAAGCTTTCTTT. It translates to CSVGGGYTEAFF. This chain links TRBV29-1 with TRBJ1-1; possible D gene TRBD1, 6 bases. Trimming left V 4 bases short and J 3 bases short, with 9 bases between. The CDR3 length is 12 residues. Per germline, CDR1 SQVTM and CDR2 ANQGSEA.